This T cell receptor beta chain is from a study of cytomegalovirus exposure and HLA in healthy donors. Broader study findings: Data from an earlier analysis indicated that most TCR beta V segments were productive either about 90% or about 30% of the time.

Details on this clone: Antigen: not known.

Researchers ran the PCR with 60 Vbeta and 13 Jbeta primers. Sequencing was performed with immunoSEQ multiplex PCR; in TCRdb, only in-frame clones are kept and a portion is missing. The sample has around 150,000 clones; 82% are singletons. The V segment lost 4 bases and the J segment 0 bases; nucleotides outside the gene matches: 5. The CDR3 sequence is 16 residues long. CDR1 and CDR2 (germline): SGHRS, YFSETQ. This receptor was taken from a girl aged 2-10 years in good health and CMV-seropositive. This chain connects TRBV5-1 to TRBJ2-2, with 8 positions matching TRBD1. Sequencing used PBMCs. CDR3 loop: CASSRWGQANTGELFF. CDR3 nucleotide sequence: TGCGCCAGCAGCCGATGGGGACAGGCGAACACCGGGGAGCTGTTTTTT. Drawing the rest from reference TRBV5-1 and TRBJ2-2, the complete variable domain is KAGVTQTPRYLIKTRGQQVTLSCSPISGHRSVSWYQQTPGQGLQFLFEYFSETQRNKGNFPGRFSGRQFSNSRSEMNVSTLELGDSALYLCASSRWGQANTGELFFGEGSRLTVL.